This T cell receptor beta chain was recorded in a study of cytomegalovirus exposure and HLA in healthy donors. Overall study findings and caveats: CMV antigen specificity of three CMV-associated chains was confirmed in vitro. In all likelihood, a cluster of highly shared sequence variants was a sequencing artifact. Reports indicated that the classifier achieved high specificity and sensitivity in diagnosing cytomegalovirus status.

With regard to this clone: Its specificity is unknown.

The germline V gene encodes CDR1 SEHNR and CDR2 FQNEAQ (reference sequence). Trimming took off 8 bases at V and 12 bases at J, with 14 bases between the two ends. The CDR3 has 11 residues. Vbeta (60) and Jbeta (13) primers were used in the PCR. Clones were read by immunoSEQ multiplex PCR, and TCRdb kept only the in-frame ones, dropping some. The sample includes about 110,000 clones, 76% seen only once; the top ten take around an eighth. Sequencing was done on a sample of PBMCs. The receptor was isolated from a man younger than 45 in good health and CMV-seropositive. The genes are TRBV7-9 and TRBJ2-1, with D possibly TRBD1 on 7 matching bases. The CDR3 region has the DNA TGTGCCAGCGGAGGGACAGCTGTGCAGTTCTTC. It translates to CASGGTAVQFF. Based on the CDR3 plus reference TRBV7-9 and TRBJ2-1, the full variable domain is DTGVSQNPRHKITKRGQNVTFRCDPISEHNRLYWYRQTLGQGPEFLTYFQNEAQLEKSRLLSDRFSAERPKGSFSTLEIQRTEQGDSAMYLCASGGTAVQFFGPGTRLTVL.